The 7 T cell receptor beta chains below all came from one sample that was sequenced in a study of T cell clonality in common variable immunodeficiency (dated by TCRdb to the mid-2010s). The library was built by means of the immunoSEQ multiplex PCR assay. TCRdb's version of the immuneACCESS table is confined to in-frame rearrangements and falls short of the full clone set. An unresolved V gene accounts for under half of the shortfall where checked; the remainder is of unknown origin. The table for this sample lists more than 55,000 clones, none of them counted only once. The leading ten clones occupy about 0.9% of the sample. Sequenced input: peripheral blood mononuclear cells. Source of these receptors: a person aged 18 to 69 in good health.

Notes on this clone: The read terminates 3 residues before the CDR3 end, so the remaining end is supplied by the germline J gene. The chain joins TRBV6-1 to TRBJ2-3; D perhaps matches TRBD1 (5 bases). Germline V CDR1 and CDR2: MNHNS, SASEGT. The CDR3 spans 15 residues. The sequenced CDR3 bases are TGTGCCAGCAGTGAAGCGACAGTCCTTAATCAGCCG. Amino acid sequence: CASSEATVLNQP. The CDR3 in full is CASSEATVLNQPQYF.

In this sample, this clone turned up many times. The CDR3: CASSRTGANTGELFF. The covered CDR3 bases are TGTGCCAGCAGCAGAACCGGGGCGAACACCGGGGAG. The genes are TRBV9 and TRBJ2-2, with a weak D call TRBD2 (5 bases). The read ends 3 residues before the CDR3 terminus; that terminus is restored from the germline J gene. Germline CDR1 SGDLS, CDR2 YYNGEE. The V and J ends lost 4 bases and 0 bases respectively, with 10 bases between them. This CDR3 has 15 residues.

This clone appeared many times. The read ends 3 residues before the CDR3 terminus; that terminus is restored from the germline J gene. The chain recombines TRBV19 with TRBJ2-7, with 9 bases fitting TRBD1. This CDR3 region has 13 residues. The V segment lost 9 bases and the J segment 5 bases; nucleotides outside the gene matches: 8. From germline, CDR1 is LNHDA and CDR2 SQIVND (reference sequence). The CDR3 DNA, read in part, is TGTGCCAGCCGACAGGGGGGTTTACACGAG. Its translation: CASRQGGLHE. The full CDR3 is CASRQGGLHEQYF.

This clone was seen many times. The sequenced part of the CDR3 DNA is TGTGCCAGCAGCTTATGGGGGGGCTTAAGGGAAAAG. Protein product: CASSLWGGLREK. The CDR3 in its entirety is CASSLWGGLREKLFF. The chain has TRBV7-2 and TRBJ2-2; TRBD2 is a possible D gene (7 bases). The sequenced fragment ends 3 residues before the CDR3 boundary, so the rest is inferred from the germline J gene. CDR1 is SGHTA, CDR2 FQGNSA, per germline. The CDR3 is made up of 15 amino acids.

This clone has at least ten counts. Read coverage stops 3 residues before the CDR3 terminus; the germline J gene supplies the remainder. This chain connects TRBV6-2 or TRBV6-3 to TRBJ2-7; no definite D call. The CDR3 consists of 14 residues. With 0 bases removed from V and 1 base from J, the gap between germline ends came to 7 bases. Germline V lookup: CDR1 MNHEY, CDR2 SVGEGT. The CDR3 here is CASSYSLGSYEQYF. The sequenced CDR3 bases are TGTGCCAGCAGTTACTCGCTCGGGTCCTACGAG.

This clone was detected many times. The read stops 3 residues short of the end of the CDR3; the missing end is completed from the germline J gene. V usage is TRBV20-1 and J usage is TRBJ1-5; TRBD1 matches 9 bases. Germline V lookup: CDR1 DFQATT, CDR2 SNEGSKA (reference sequence). After removal of 2 bases from V and 0 bases from J, the junction contained 5 bases not matched to a gene. The CDR3 length is 16 residues. CDR3 DNA, as far as it was read: TGCAGTGCTAGAAGACAGGGGGAGAATAGCAATCAGCCC. It translates to CSARRQGENSNQP. The CDR3 in its entirety is CSARRQGENSNQPQHF.

Partial CDR3 DNA: TGTGCCAGTAGTATAGCGGTAGCGGGAGGGCCCGAG. Translation: CASSIAVAGGPE. The whole CDR3 is CASSIAVAGGPEQYF. This chain connects TRBV19 to TRBJ2-7; 11 bases match TRBD2. The read terminates 3 residues before the CDR3 end, so the remaining end is supplied by the germline J gene. The V and J ends lost 1 base and 6 bases, in that order; junction bases with no gene match: 5. The CDR3 is 15 residues long. The germline V gene has CDR1 LNHDA and CDR2 SQIVND (reference sequence).